This paragraph covers one T cell receptor (beta chain) sequence. This clonotype was counted ten times or more. What antigen it recognizes has not been identified. Within one base of it there is no much larger clone, and no base qualities were kept. The sample originates from a study of CD8 T cells in ankylosing spondylitis (dated by TCRdb to 2016 to 2017). The study in broad terms: To find TCR variants linked to disease, the study profiled T cell receptor beta repertoires in ankylosing spondylitis patients and healthy donors. The whole study cohort included 108 healthy donors and around 24 ankylosing spondylitis patients. Samples of peripheral blood were taken, and for ankylosing spondylitis patients, synovial fluid was collected as well.

Findings and caveats that apply to the study as a whole: A TCR beta motif of several highly homologous amino acid variants appeared characteristic of blood from ankylosing spondylitis patients. Significant enrichment of the disease-linked clones was reported in matched synovial fluid samples from ankylosing spondylitis patients. A CD8+ phenotype was shown by the disease-linked clones, which were found at relatively low frequencies in peripheral blood. Some TCR beta motif variants had previously been reported in synovial fluid and blood of reactive arthritis patients, which suggested common disease-initiation mechanisms.

Instrument on record: Illumina HiSeq 2500. TCR beta libraries were prepared by quantitative 5'-RACE with molecular barcodes. As for the original processing: Disease-linked TCR variants were identified with a new computational method built on a probabilistic model of VDJ rearrangement. Through fastp at Q25 and MiXCR, TCRdb rebuilt clones from the public reads, retaining in-frame beta chains. Merged by CDR3 protein, the rows form single entries marked with the most common genes and DNA. TCRdb's processing, not the authors', yielded these V and J calls. The sample contains over 75,000 distinct CDR3 sequences, 8.5% to 9% of them found a single time. Approximately 4.6% of the sample is taken by the ten largest. V ends up 0 bases short and J 6 bases short, with an unmatched junction base count of 6. The germline V gene encodes CDR1 DFQATT and CDR2 SNEGSKA (reference sequence). The CDR3 runs 15 residues from the cysteine to the phenylalanine. The retained sequence is limited to the CDR3, 45 bases, with the frame set at the first base.

The clonotype comes from a male donor with ankylosing spondylitis or in good health (not recorded which). The source material was blood, either unsorted or a sorted T cell fraction (not recorded which). Recombination linked TRBV20-1 to TRBJ2-1; 9 central bases correspond to TRBD1. DNA sequence: TGCAGTGCTAGAGATCCAGTGACAGGGGGCAATGAGCAGTTCTTC. Its amino acids are CSARDPVTGGNEQFF.